The 26 T cell receptor beta chains below all came from one sample that was sequenced in a study of radiotherapy plus CTLA-4 blockade in lung cancer. Method: immunoSEQ multiplex PCR; TCRdb's copy keeps in-frame clones and lacks some. The sample has fewer than 95,000 clones; approximately 83% are singletons. Sequenced material: peripheral blood, taken from a patient treated with radiotherapy plus ipilimumab. These receptors were taken from a human donor with non-small cell lung cancer who had stable disease on radiotherapy plus ipilimumab.

The chain's CDR3 is CASTTDCSGNTIYF. CDR3 bases: TGTGCCAGCACGACGGATTGCTCGGGAAACACCATATATTTT. The chain recombines TRBV21-1 with TRBJ1-3. TRBV21-1 is an annotated pseudogene. The CDR3 runs to 14 residues.

This clone was found a few times. This chain links TRBV18 with TRBJ2-5; 8 bases fit TRBD1. CDR1 KGHSH and CDR2 LQKENI come from the germline V gene. The CDR3 spans 16 residues. V gave up 1 base and J gave up 2 bases; unmatched junction bases: 6. Written as DNA, the CDR3 is TGTGCCAGCTCACCACGACAGGGGAATGGACAAGAGACCCAGTACTTC. Encoded protein: CASSPRQGNGQETQYF.

This clone appeared a few times. This chain uses TRBV7-9 with TRBJ2-7; D unclear. CDR1 is SEHNR and CDR2 is FQNEAQ in the germline V gene (reference sequence). CDR3 length equals 11 residues. V shed 5 bases and J shed 1 base, with 3 bases lying between them. CDR3 DNA sequence: TGTGCCAGCAGCCGATCCTACGAGCAGTACTTC. Translation gives CASSRSYEQYF.

This clone was seen a single time. The V gene is TRBV7-3, the J gene TRBJ1-1; 11 bases align to TRBD1. Trimming cost V 5 bases and J 5 bases; bases outside gene matches: 4. The CDR3 runs to 14 residues. Germline lookup yields CDR1 SGHTA and CDR2 FQGTGA. The CDR3 DNA sequence: TGTGCCAGCAGCCCGGACAGGGGGCGGACTGAAGCTTTCTTT. It encodes CASSPDRGRTEAFF.

Turning to this clone: The junction shows a germline mismatch at one end, possibly a read error. J is TRBJ2-1 and V is TRBV7-7; 10 positions agree with TRBD2. The length of the CDR3 is 16 residues. CDR1 and CDR2 from the germline V gene are SSHAT and FNYEAQ (reference sequence). The CDR3 is CASSPGGLAGVVEQFF. CDR3 sequence (DNA): TGTGCTAGCAGCCCTGGAGGTCTAGCGGGAGTGGTTGAGCAGTTCTTC.

Only one count was recorded for this clone. The chain joins TRBV5-6 to TRBJ2-3; D is possibly TRBD1 (5 bases). The CDR3 is 14 residues long. The germline V gene encodes CDR1 SGHDT and CDR2 YYEEEE. Trimming shortened V by 4 bases and J by 3 bases, and 12 bases separated the two germline ends. As DNA, the CDR3 is TGTGCCAGCAGCCCGGAACAGGAGACAGATACGCAGTATTTT. Encoded protein: CASSPEQETDTQYF.

The gene calls are TRBV28 and TRBJ2-7; 7 bases align to TRBD1. V lost 4 bases, J lost 12 bases, and 6 bases stayed unmatched. Germline values: CDR1 MDHEN, CDR2 SYDVKM. The CDR3 is 11 amino acids. The CDR3 is CASSSTRDRYF. Here the CDR3 DNA reads TGTGCCAGCAGTTCCACGAGGGACAGGTACTTC.

Only one count was recorded for this clone. CDR3 bases: TGTGCCAGCAGCCCTTCGGGACTAGCCCATGAGCAGTTCTTC. The encoded protein is CASSPSGLAHEQFF. J is TRBJ2-1 and V is TRBV9, with 9 bases aligning to TRBD2. The CDR3 extends over 14 amino acids. V trimming: 4 bases; J trimming: 8 bases; junction bases outside the gene matches: 7. Germline V gives CDR1 SGDLS, CDR2 YYNGEE.

This chain connects TRBV7-8 to TRBJ1-3; TRBD1 matches 7 bases. Germline CDR1 is SGHVS and CDR2 is FQNEAQ. The CDR3 runs to 15 residues. Unmatched junction bases numbered 5, after V lost 4 bases and J lost 2 bases. This CDR3 reads CASSSQGFPGNTIYF. The CDR3 DNA reads as TGTGCCAGCAGCTCACAGGGGTTTCCTGGAAACACCATATATTTT.

The J gene is TRBJ2-1, the V gene TRBV30, with 7 bases aligning to TRBD2. J gave up 4 bases and V 2 bases, and 2 bases lay outside the gene matches. There are 13 residues in the CDR3. The germline V gene has CDR1 GTSNPN and CDR2 SVGIG (reference sequence). CDR3 residues: CAWSSGAYNEQFF. The CDR3 nucleotides are TGTGCCTGGAGTAGCGGGGCTTACAATGAGCAGTTCTTC. Based on the CDR3 plus reference TRBV30 and TRBJ2-1, the full variable domain is SQTIHQWPATLVQPVGSPLSLECTVEGTSNPNLYWYRQAAGRGLQLLFYSVGIGQISSEVPQNLSASRPQDRQFILSSKKLLLSDSGFYLCAWSSGAYNEQFFGPGTRLTVL.

This chain uses TRBV7-9 with TRBJ2-7; D gene unclear. The length of the CDR3 is 14 residues. CDR1 and CDR2 (germline): SEHNR, FQNEAQ (reference sequence). V was shortened by 5 bases and J by 6 bases, with 17 bases between the two germline ends. CDR3 sequence (DNA): TGTGCCAGCAGCACCCAGGCGTCTGGGGTCGAGCAGTACTTC. Amino acid sequence: CASSTQASGVEQYF.

The V call is TRBV20-1, the J call TRBJ2-1, with D unresolved. Trimming removed 2 bases from V and 1 base from J, with 0 bases in between. Germline loops: CDR1 DFQATT, CDR2 SNEGSKA (reference sequence). The CDR3 totals 11 residues. The CDR3 spells CSARSYNEQFF. Here the CDR3 DNA reads TGCAGTGCTAGATCCTACAATGAGCAGTTCTTC.

The chain links TRBV7-9 to TRBJ1-1, with D possibly TRBD1 on 5 matching bases. From germline, CDR1 is SEHNR and CDR2 FQNEAQ (reference sequence). Trimming cost V 5 bases and J 1 base, with 14 bases left between them. This CDR3 spans 15 amino acids. CDR3 sequence reads: CASSPPGLGNTEAFF. In DNA, the CDR3 is TGTGCCAGCAGCCCCCCAGGGCTGGGGAACACTGAAGCTTTCTTT.

The chain has TRBV29-1 and TRBJ2-1, with 7 bases matching TRBD2. The CDR3 is 13 residues long. Germline CDR1 reads SQVTM; CDR2 reads ANQGSEA. Trimming removed 3 bases from V and 6 bases from J; junction bases left unmatched: 5. In nucleotides, the CDR3 is TGCAGCGTTGAGACCGGGGGGACCAATGAGCAGTTCTTC. Translating it yields CSVETGGTNEQFF.

The CDR3 reads CASSLLPGQGGYTF. The CDR3 DNA reads TGTGCCAGCAGTTTACTTCCGGGACAGGGTGGCTACACCTTC. The rearrangement links TRBV28 to TRBJ1-2; TRBD1 matches at 9 bases. Germline values: CDR1 MDHEN, CDR2 SYDVKM. The J segment lost 7 bases and the V segment lost 2 bases, leaving 5 bases of the junction unmatched. The CDR3 covers 14 residues.

The CDR3 DNA reads as TGTGCCAGCAGCTATCGCGGGACTGGCTTTGTCGATACGCAGTATTTT. Its protein is CASSYRGTGFVDTQYF. The V call is TRBV7-2, the J call TRBJ2-3; tentatively, D is TRBD2 (6 bases). V was shortened by 4 bases and J by 6 bases, with 20 bases between the two germline ends. This CDR3 contains 16 residues. In germline, CDR1 is SGHTA, CDR2 FQGNSA.

The chain has TRBV19 and TRBJ1-5, with 7 bases lining up with TRBD1. Germline assignment: CDR1 LNHDA and CDR2 SQIVND (reference sequence). V gave up 4 bases and J gave up 3 bases; unmatched junction bases: 3. The CDR3 totals 14 residues. The CDR3 sequence is CASSKTGDNQPQHF. As DNA, the CDR3 is TGTGCCAGTAGTAAAACAGGGGACAATCAGCCCCAGCATTTT. Complete variable domain (other parts from reference TRBV19 and TRBJ1-5): DGGITQSPKYLFRKEGQNVTLSCEQNLNHDAMYWYRQDPGQGLRLIYYSQIVNDFQKGDIAEGYSVSREKKESFPLTVTSAQKNPTAFYLCASSKTGDNQPQHFGDGTRLSIL.

The V call is TRBV7-9, the J call TRBJ1-6; D is possibly TRBD1 (5 bases). Germline CDR1 and CDR2: SEHNR and FQNEAQ (reference sequence). This CDR3 has 16 residues. V shed 4 bases and J shed 2 bases, with 12 bases lying between them. The CDR3 loop is CASSSPEGTYNSPLHF. CDR3 in DNA: TGTGCCAGCAGCTCCCCTGAGGGGACCTATAATTCACCCCTCCACTTT.

This clone was seen more than once but under ten times. The chain has TRBV2 and TRBJ1-4, with 7 positions matching TRBD1. Trimming at V came to 5 bases and at J to 4 bases, leaving 4 bases not matched to a gene. The germline CDR1 and CDR2 sequences are SNHLY and FYNNEI. There are 14 residues in the CDR3. CDR3 loop: CASSPGQRNEKLFF. CDR3 in DNA: TGTGCCAGCAGTCCGGGACAGCGTAATGAAAAACTGTTTTTT.

The chain combines TRBV28 with TRBJ2-7; D is undetermined. CDR1 and CDR2 from the germline V gene are MDHEN and SYDVKM. This CDR3 region has 13 residues. V was cut by 6 bases and J by 7 bases, with 16 bases left in between. CDR3 DNA: TGTGCCAGCAGCCCTGAAAGGGTCTCAGAGCAGTACTTC. It specifies CASSPERVSEQYF.

The genes are TRBV6-1 and TRBJ2-2; D perhaps matches TRBD2 (6 bases). V lost 2 bases to trimming and J lost 6 bases, with 10 bases between them. The CDR3 totals 14 residues. The germline CDR1 and CDR2 sequences are MNHNS and SASEGT. This CDR3 is CASSEWTGAGELFF. CDR3 bases: TGTGCCAGCAGTGAATGGACGGGGGCCGGGGAGCTGTTTTTT.

The rearrangement joins TRBV5-8 to TRBJ1-4; 7 bases map to TRBD1. Trimming took 7 bases from V and 2 from J; bases not matched to a gene: 5. The CDR3 is made up of 14 amino acids. CDR1 is SGHTS, CDR2 YDEGEE, per germline. CDR3: CASFQGQTNEKLFF. The DNA for the CDR3 is TGTGCCAGCTTTCAGGGACAGACTAATGAAAAACTGTTTTTT.

This clone has only one observation. The chain is built from TRBV9 and TRBJ2-2, with 10 bases that match TRBD1. The trim removed 0 bases at V and 4 bases at J, leaving 6 bases unmatched. Germline-derived CDR1 and CDR2 are SGDLS and YYNGEE. This CDR3 contains 17 residues. CDR3 coding DNA: TGTGCCAGCAGCGTAGCTACCGGGACAGGGGTCACCGGGGAGCTGTTTTTT. This translates into CASSVATGTGVTGELFF.

As regards this clone: Other DNA sequences of this sample code for an identical CDR3. The chain combines TRBV18 with TRBJ1-5, with D unresolved. V shed 3 bases and J shed 6 bases, with 12 bases lying between them. Germline V gene data show CDR1 as KGHSH and CDR2 as LQKENI. This CDR3 comprises 14 residues. For the CDR3, the DNA is TGTGCCAGCTCACCTGACTCCGGCAGTCAGCCCCAGCATTTT. It encodes CASSPDSGSQPQHF. Combining the CDR3 with reference TRBV18 and TRBJ1-5 gives the whole variable domain NAGVMQNPRHLVRRRGQEARLRCSPMKGHSHVYWYRQLPEEGLKFMVYLQKENIIDESGMPKERFSAEFPKEGPSILRIQQVVRGDSAAYFCASSPDSGSQPQHFGDGTRLSIL.

The chain uses TRBV15 and TRBJ1-5; D ambiguous. The CDR3 length is 13 residues. Trimming shortened V by 1 base and J by 3 bases, and 4 bases separated the two germline ends. The germline V gene has CDR1 LNHNV and CDR2 YYDKDF (reference sequence). CDR3 in amino acids: CATSRADNQPQHF. The CDR3 DNA sequence: TGTGCCACCAGCAGAGCTGACAATCAGCCCCAGCATTTT.

The chain carries TRBV10-2 and TRBJ2-5; no reliable D call. CDR1 and CDR2 from the germline V gene are WSHSY and SAAADI. Trimming cost V 6 bases and J 4 bases, with 9 bases left between them. The CDR3 is made up of 12 amino acids. This CDR3 reads CASSPLGETQYF. The CDR3 DNA follows: TGCGCCAGCAGCCCCTTGGGAGAGACCCAGTACTTC.